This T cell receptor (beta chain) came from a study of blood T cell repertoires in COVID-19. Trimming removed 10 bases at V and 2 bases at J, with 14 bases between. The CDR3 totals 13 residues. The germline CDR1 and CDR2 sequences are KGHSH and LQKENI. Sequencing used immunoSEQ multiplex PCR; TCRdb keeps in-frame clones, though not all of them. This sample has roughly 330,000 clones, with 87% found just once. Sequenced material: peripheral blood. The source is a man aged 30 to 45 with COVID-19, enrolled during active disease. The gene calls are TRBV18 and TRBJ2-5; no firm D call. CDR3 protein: CATSPDLQETQYF. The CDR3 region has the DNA TGTGCCACTTCACCCGATCTACAAGAGACCCAGTACTTC.